This T cell receptor beta chain was identified during a study of cytomegalovirus exposure and HLA in healthy donors. The overall study: Early release data held around 80 million unique TCRs from HLA-typed donors.

Primers: 60 Vbeta forward and 13 Jbeta reverse. Sequencing was performed with immunoSEQ multiplex PCR; in TCRdb, only in-frame clones are kept and a portion is missing. The sample carries approximately 100,000 clones, about 75% recorded once. The sample holds a few counts of this clone. Its antigen is unidentified. Per the germline V gene, CDR1 is MNHNS and CDR2 is SASEGT. This CDR3 spans 14 amino acids. The V and J ends lost 5 bases and 7 bases, in that order; junction bases with no gene match: 5. Study conclusions and caveats: CMV antigen specificity was confirmed in vitro for a few CMV-associated chains. Most CMV-associated TCR beta chains were later found to appear HLA-restricted. Approximately 18,000 TCR beta sequences were associated with HLA alleles at 0.05 false discovery rate in a later analysis.

The clonotype was recovered from a man aged 40-49 years in good health and CMV-seronegative. Specimen: PBMCs. This rearrangement joins TRBV6-1 to TRBJ1-4, with 9 bases fitting TRBD1. The CDR3 DNA follows: TGTGCCAGCAGTAACCCGGGACAGGGTGAAAAACTGTTTTTT. Translation gives CASSNPGQGEKLFF.